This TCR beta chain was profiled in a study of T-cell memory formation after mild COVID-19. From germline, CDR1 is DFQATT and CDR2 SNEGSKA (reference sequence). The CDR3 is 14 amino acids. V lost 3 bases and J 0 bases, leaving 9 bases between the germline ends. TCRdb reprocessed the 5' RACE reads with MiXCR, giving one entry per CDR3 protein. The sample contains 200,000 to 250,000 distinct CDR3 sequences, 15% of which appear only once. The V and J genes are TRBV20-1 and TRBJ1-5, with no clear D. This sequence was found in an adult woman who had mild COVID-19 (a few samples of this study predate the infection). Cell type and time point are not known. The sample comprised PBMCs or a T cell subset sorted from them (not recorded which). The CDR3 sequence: CSASFGYSNQPQHF. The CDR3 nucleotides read TGCAGTGCTAGCTTCGGGTATAGCAATCAGCCCCAGCATTTT.